These T cell receptor beta chains were read from a single sample in a study of cytotoxic CD8 clonotypes in ibrutinib-treated CLL. Method: immunoSEQ multiplex PCR; TCRdb's copy keeps in-frame clones and lacks some. The table has fewer than 100,000 clones, roughly 83% seen once. The sample here was PBMCs, taken after 12 months of ibrutinib treatment. Every receptor here comes from a human donor with chronic lymphocytic leukemia. The CDR3 runs from the conserved cysteine through the conserved F or W. The order of the fields is clone size, J gene, D gene, V gene, CDR3 DNA, CDR3 protein. A D gene is named only where the DNA matches it firmly. Clone size appears in some rows only: once, few, many, or a class for an expanded clone.

abundance: NA; j_gene: TRBJ1-2; d_gene: NA; v_gene: TRBV6-7; CDR3nt: TGTGCCAGCAGTCCCCAGGGGGGCTACACCTTC; CDR3aa: CASSPQGGYTF
abundance: NA; j_gene: TRBJ2-2; d_gene: TRBD2; v_gene: TRBV4-3; CDR3nt: TGCGCCAGCAGCCAAGATCGTACTAGCGGGGGGAACACCGGGGAGCTGTTTTTT; CDR3aa: CASSQDRTSGGNTGELFF
abundance: NA; j_gene: TRBJ1-1; d_gene: TRBD1; v_gene: TRBV6-5; CDR3nt: TGTGCCAGCAGTTACTCCGGACAGGACCACTTT; CDR3aa: CASSYSGQDHF
abundance: NA; j_gene: TRBJ2-1; d_gene: NA; v_gene: TRBV28; CDR3nt: TGTGCCAGCATCCGGGGCTGGGGGAACAATGAGCAGTTCTTC; CDR3aa: CASIRGWGNNEQFF
abundance: NA; j_gene: TRBJ2-5; d_gene: TRBD1; v_gene: TRBV2; CDR3nt: TGTGCCAGCCGAAGGGACAGCCAAGAGACCCAGTACTTC; CDR3aa: CASRRDSQETQYF
abundance: NA; j_gene: TRBJ2-7; d_gene: NA; v_gene: TRBV7-9; CDR3nt: TGTGCCAGCAGCCCCCGGGGGACAGTGGTCTACGAGCAGTACTTC; CDR3aa: CASSPRGTVVYEQYF
abundance: NA; j_gene: TRBJ2-7; d_gene: NA; v_gene: TRBV11-2; CDR3nt: TGTGCCAGCAGCCTCCCCGGCAGCCAATCTTACGAGCAGTACTTC; CDR3aa: CASSLPGSQSYEQYF
abundance: NA; j_gene: TRBJ1-1; d_gene: NA; v_gene: TRBV2; CDR3nt: TGTGCCAGCTCCGGGGACTTGGGCACTGAAGCTTTCTTT; CDR3aa: CASSGDLGTEAFF
abundance: NA; j_gene: TRBJ1-2; d_gene: TRBD1; v_gene: TRBV27; CDR3nt: TGTGCCAGCAGTTCCGGGACAGCCACCCGGGGCTACACCTTC; CDR3aa: CASSSGTATRGYTF
abundance: NA; j_gene: TRBJ2-1; d_gene: NA; v_gene: TRBV14; CDR3nt: TGTGCCAGCAGCCAAGAATGGGTGGACAATGAGCAGTTCTTC; CDR3aa: CASSQEWVDNEQFF
abundance: NA; j_gene: TRBJ1-5; d_gene: NA; v_gene: TRBV18; CDR3nt: TGTGCCAGCTCCCCCGCCACGAATCAGCCCCAGCATTTT; CDR3aa: CASSPATNQPQHF
abundance: few; j_gene: TRBJ2-1; d_gene: TRBD2; v_gene: TRBV6-1; CDR3nt: TGTGCCAGCAGTGACCGCCCTCCAAGCCCTAGCGGGAGGACCCACAATGAGCAGTTCTTC; CDR3aa: CASSDRPPSPSGRTHNEQFF
abundance: NA; j_gene: TRBJ1-5; d_gene: TRBD1; v_gene: TRBV7-2; CDR3nt: TGTGCCAGCAGCCCCGCAGGGGGCGCGGATCAGCCCCAGCATTTT; CDR3aa: CASSPAGGADQPQHF
abundance: NA; j_gene: TRBJ2-1; d_gene: NA; v_gene: TRBV7-6; CDR3nt: TGTGCCAGCAGCTTAGGGGGACGCAATGAGCAGTTCTTC; CDR3aa: CASSLGGRNEQFF
abundance: few; j_gene: TRBJ2-1; d_gene: NA; v_gene: TRBV7-9; CDR3nt: TGTGCCAGCAGCCTGGGCGCTGATGATGAGCAGTTCTTC; CDR3aa: CASSLGADDEQFF
abundance: NA; j_gene: TRBJ2-7; d_gene: NA; v_gene: TRBV7-4; CDR3nt: TGTGCCAGCAGCCCCCGGGCGGAGACCTACGAGCAGTACTTC; CDR3aa: CASSPRAETYEQYF
abundance: NA; j_gene: TRBJ1-4; d_gene: TRBD1; v_gene: TRBV6-5; CDR3nt: TGTGCCAGCAGTTACTCCCCAGGGGGCGGCGAAAAACTGTTTTTT; CDR3aa: CASSYSPGGGEKLFF
abundance: NA; j_gene: TRBJ1-3; d_gene: NA; v_gene: TRBV7-6; CDR3nt: TGTGCCAGCAGCCCGAGTGGCAACACCATATATTTT; CDR3aa: CASSPSGNTIYF
abundance: NA; j_gene: TRBJ1-1; d_gene: NA; v_gene: TRBV7-2; CDR3nt: TGTGCCAGCAGCCCAACACAGAACACTGAAGCTTTCTTT; CDR3aa: CASSPTQNTEAFF
abundance: NA; j_gene: TRBJ2-1; d_gene: NA; v_gene: TRBV11-3; CDR3nt: TGTGCCAGCAGCTTAGACTCTTACAATGAGCAGTTCTTC; CDR3aa: CASSLDSYNEQFF
abundance: NA; j_gene: TRBJ2-3; d_gene: TRBD1; v_gene: TRBV27; CDR3nt: TGTGCCAGCAGTTTACTGAGGGGGCCCACAGATACGCAGTATTTT; CDR3aa: CASSLLRGPTDTQYF
abundance: NA; j_gene: TRBJ2-7; d_gene: NA; v_gene: TRBV28; CDR3nt: TGTGCCAGCAGTTTAGGGGGTTATGGGGGCGAGCAGTACTTC; CDR3aa: CASSLGGYGGEQYF
abundance: NA; j_gene: TRBJ2-7; d_gene: NA; v_gene: TRBV19; CDR3nt: TGTGCCAGTAGTAACCGACAGGACCCCCCCTACGAGCAGTACTTC; CDR3aa: CASSNRQDPPYEQYF
abundance: NA; j_gene: TRBJ1-1; d_gene: NA; v_gene: TRBV6-4; CDR3nt: TGTGCCAGCAGTGTAGAGGGTCACACTGAAGCTTTCTTT; CDR3aa: CASSVEGHTEAFF
abundance: few; j_gene: TRBJ2-7; d_gene: NA; v_gene: TRBV7-9; CDR3nt: TGTGCCAGCGAGGGAACCTCCTACGAGCAGTACTTC; CDR3aa: CASEGTSYEQYF